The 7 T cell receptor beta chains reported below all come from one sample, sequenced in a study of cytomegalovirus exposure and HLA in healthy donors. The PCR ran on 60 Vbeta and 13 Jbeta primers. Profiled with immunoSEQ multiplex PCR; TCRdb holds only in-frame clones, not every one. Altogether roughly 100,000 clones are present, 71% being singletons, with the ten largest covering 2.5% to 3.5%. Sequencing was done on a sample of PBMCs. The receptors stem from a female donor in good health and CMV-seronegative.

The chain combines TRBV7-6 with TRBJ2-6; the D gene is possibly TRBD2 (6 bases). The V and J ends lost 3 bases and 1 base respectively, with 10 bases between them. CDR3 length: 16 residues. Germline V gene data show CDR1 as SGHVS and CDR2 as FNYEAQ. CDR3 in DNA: TGTGCCAGCAGCTTCTTAGGGACTTCTGGGGCCAACGTCCTGACTTTC. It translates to CASSFLGTSGANVLTF.

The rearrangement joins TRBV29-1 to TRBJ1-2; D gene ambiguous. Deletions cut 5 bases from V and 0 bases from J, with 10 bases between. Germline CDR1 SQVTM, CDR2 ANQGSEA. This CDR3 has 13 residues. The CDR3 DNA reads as TGCAGCGTTACCCACGGAGCTAACTATGGCTACACCTTC. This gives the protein CSVTHGANYGYTF.

The CDR3 DNA is TGTGCCAGCAGCTTAGGGACATCCCTGAACACCGGGGAGCTGTTTTTT. This gives the protein CASSLGTSLNTGELFF. The chain recombines TRBV7-3 with TRBJ2-2; maybe TRBD1 (6 bases). Trimming pared 2 bases from V and 1 base from J, leaving 11 bases between. The CDR3 loop spans 16 amino acids. Germline V gene data show CDR1 as SGHTA and CDR2 as FQGTGA.

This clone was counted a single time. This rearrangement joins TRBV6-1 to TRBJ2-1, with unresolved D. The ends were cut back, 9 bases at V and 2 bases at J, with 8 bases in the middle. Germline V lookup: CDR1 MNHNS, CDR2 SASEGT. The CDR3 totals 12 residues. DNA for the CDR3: TGTGCCAGTGGGCAGCCCTACAATGAGCAGTTCTTC. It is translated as CASGQPYNEQFF.

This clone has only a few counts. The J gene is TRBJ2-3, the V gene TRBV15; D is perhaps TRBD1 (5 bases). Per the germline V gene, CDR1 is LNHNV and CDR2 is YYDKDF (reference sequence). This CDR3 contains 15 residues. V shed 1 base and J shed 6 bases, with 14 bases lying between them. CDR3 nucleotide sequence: TGTGCCACCAGCAGAGGGGGCTCCACCGCGGATACGCAGTATTTT. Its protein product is CATSRGGSTADTQYF.

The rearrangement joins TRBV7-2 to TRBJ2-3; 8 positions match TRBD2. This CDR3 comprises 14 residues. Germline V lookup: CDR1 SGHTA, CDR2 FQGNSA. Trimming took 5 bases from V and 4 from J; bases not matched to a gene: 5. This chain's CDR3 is CASSLGLGADTQYF. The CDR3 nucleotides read TGTGCCAGCAGCCTGGGACTAGGGGCAGATACGCAGTATTTT.

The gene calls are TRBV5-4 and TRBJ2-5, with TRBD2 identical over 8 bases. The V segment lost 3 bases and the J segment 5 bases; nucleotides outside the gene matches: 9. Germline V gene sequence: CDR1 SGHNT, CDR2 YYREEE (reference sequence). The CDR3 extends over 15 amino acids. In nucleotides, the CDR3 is TGTGCCAGCAGCTACACTTCCAGCGGGAGTGAGACCCAGTACTTC. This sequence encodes CASSYTSSGSETQYF.